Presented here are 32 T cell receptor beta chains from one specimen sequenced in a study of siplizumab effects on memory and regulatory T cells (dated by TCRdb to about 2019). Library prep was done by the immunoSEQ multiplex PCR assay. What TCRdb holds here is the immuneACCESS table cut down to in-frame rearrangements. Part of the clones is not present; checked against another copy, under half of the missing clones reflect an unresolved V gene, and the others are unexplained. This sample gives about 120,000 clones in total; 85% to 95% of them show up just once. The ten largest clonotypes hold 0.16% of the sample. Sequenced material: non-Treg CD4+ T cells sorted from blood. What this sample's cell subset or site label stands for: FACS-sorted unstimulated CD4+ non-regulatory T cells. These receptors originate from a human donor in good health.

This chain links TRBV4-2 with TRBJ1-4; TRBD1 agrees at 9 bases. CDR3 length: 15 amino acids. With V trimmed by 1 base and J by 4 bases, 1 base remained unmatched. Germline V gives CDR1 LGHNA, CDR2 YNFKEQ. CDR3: CASSQGDRDNEKLFF. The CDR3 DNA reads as TGTGCCAGCAGCCAAGGGGACAGGGATAATGAAAAACTGTTTTTT.

The CDR3 loop is CASSQVFGGNTEAFF. The CDR3, as DNA: TGTGCCAGCAGCCAAGTCTTCGGGGGGAACACTGAAGCTTTCTTT. This sequence joins TRBV14 and TRBJ1-1, with D possibly TRBD1 on 5 matching bases. The ends were cut back, 1 base at V and 1 base at J, with 10 bases in the middle. This CDR3 has 15 amino acids. Germline lookup yields CDR1 SGHDN and CDR2 FVKESK.

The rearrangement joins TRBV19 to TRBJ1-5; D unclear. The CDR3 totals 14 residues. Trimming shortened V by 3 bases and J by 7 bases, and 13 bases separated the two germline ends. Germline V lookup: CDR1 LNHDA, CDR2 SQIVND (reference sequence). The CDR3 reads CASSIQRLGQPQHF. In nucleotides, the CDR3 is TGTGCCAGTAGTATTCAGAGGCTCGGGCAGCCCCAGCATTTT. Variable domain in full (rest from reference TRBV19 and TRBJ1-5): DGGITQSPKYLFRKEGQNVTLSCEQNLNHDAMYWYRQDPGQGLRLIYYSQIVNDFQKGDIAEGYSVSREKKESFPLTVTSAQKNPTAFYLCASSIQRLGQPQHFGDGTRLSIL.

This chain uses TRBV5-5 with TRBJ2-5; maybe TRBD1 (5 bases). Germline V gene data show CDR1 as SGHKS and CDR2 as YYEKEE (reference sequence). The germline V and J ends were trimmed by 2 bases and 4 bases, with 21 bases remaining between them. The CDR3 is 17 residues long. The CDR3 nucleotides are TGTGCCAGCAGCTTTCGGCTATGGATGGGGCCGGCAGAGACCCAGTACTTC. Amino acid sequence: CASSFRLWMGPAETQYF.

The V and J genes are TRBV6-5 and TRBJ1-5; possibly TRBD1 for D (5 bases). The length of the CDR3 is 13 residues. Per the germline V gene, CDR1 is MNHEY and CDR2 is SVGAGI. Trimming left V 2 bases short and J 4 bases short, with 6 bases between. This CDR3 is CASSYRGNQPQHF. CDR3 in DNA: TGTGCCAGCAGTTACAGGGGAAATCAGCCCCAGCATTTT.

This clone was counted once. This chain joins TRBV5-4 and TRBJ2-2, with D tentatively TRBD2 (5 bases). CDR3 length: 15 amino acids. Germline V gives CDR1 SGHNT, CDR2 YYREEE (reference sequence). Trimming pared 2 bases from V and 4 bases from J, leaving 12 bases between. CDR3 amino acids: CASSLGAETTGELFF. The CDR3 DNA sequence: TGTGCCAGCAGCTTAGGAGCGGAGACCACCGGGGAGCTGTTTTTT.

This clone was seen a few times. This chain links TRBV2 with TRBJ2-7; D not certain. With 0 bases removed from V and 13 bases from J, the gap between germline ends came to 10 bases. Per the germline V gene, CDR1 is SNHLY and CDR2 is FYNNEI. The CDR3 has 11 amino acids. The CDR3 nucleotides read TGTGCCAGCAGTGAAGCCCTTCCTCTTTACTTC. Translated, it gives CASSEALPLYF. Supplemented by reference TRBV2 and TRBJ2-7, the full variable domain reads EPEVTQTPSHQVTQMGQEVILRCVPISNHLYFYWYRQILGQKVEFLVSFYNNEISEKSEIFDDQFSVERPDGSNFTLKIRSTKLEDSAMYFCASSEALPLYFGPGTRLTVT.

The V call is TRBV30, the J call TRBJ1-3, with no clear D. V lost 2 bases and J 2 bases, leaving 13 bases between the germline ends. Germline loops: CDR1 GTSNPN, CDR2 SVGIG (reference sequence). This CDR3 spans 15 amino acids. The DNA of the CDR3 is TGTGCCTGGAGTCTCGACGGAACTCCTGGAAACACCATATATTTT. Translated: CAWSLDGTPGNTIYF.

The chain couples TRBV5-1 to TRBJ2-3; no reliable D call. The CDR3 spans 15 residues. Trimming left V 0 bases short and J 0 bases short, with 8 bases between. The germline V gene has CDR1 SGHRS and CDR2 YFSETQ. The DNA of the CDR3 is TGCGCCAGCAGCTTGGAAAAGGGTAGCACAGATACGCAGTATTTT. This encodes CASSLEKGSTDTQYF.

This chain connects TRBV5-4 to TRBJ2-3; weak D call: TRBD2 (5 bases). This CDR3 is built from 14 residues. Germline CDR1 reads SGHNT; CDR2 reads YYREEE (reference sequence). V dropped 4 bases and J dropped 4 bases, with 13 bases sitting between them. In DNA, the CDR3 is TGTGCCAGCAGCAAAGCCAGCGGCTCAGATACGCAGTATTTT. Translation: CASSKASGSDTQYF.

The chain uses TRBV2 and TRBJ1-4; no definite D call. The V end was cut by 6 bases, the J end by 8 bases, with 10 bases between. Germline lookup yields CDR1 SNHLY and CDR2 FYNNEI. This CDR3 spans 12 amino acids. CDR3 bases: TGTGCCAGCAGAAGGACGGTCGAAAAACTGTTTTTT. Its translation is CASRRTVEKLFF.

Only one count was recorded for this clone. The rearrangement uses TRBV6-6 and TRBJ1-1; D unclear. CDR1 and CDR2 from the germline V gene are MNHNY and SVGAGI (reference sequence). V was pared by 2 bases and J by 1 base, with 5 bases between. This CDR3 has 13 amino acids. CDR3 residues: CASSYGRNTEAFF. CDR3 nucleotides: TGTGCCAGCAGTTACGGGCGGAACACTGAAGCTTTCTTT.

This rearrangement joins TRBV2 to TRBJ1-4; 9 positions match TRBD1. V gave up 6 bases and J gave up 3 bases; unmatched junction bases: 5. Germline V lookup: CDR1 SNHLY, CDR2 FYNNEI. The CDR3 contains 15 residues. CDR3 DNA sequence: TGTGCCAGCAGCAGAACAGGGGGCTCTAATGAAAAACTGTTTTTT. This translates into CASSRTGGSNEKLFF.

The CDR3 reads CASSGTPYNEQFF. The CDR3 nucleotides are TGTGCCAGCAGTGGGACCCCCTACAATGAGCAGTTCTTC. The chain has TRBV2 and TRBJ2-1; D gene unclear. The CDR3 contains 13 residues. CDR1 SNHLY and CDR2 FYNNEI come from the germline V gene. V lost 4 bases to trimming and J lost 2 bases, with 6 bases between them. Full variable domain (rest looked up from reference TRBV2 and TRBJ2-1): EPEVTQTPSHQVTQMGQEVILRCVPISNHLYFYWYRQILGQKVEFLVSFYNNEISEKSEIFDDQFSVERPDGSNFTLKIRSTKLEDSAMYFCASSGTPYNEQFFGPGTRLTVL.

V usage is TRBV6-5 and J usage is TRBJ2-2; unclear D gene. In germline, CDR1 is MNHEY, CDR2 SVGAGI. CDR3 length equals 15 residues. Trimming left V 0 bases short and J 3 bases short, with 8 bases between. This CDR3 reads CASSYSRGDTGELFF. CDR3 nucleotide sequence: TGTGCCAGCAGTTACTCTAGAGGTGACACCGGGGAGCTGTTTTTT.

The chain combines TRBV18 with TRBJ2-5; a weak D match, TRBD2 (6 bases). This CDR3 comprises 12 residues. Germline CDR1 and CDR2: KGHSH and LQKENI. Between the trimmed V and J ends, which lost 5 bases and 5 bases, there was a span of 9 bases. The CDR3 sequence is CASSTSGETQYF. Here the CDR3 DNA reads TGTGCCAGCTCAACCAGCGGGGAGACCCAGTACTTC.

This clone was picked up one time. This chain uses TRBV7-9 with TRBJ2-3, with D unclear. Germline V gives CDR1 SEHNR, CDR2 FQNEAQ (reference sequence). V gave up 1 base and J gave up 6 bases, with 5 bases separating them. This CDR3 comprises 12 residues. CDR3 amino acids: CASSLDTDTQYF. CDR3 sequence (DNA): TGTGCCAGCAGCTTAGATACCGATACGCAGTATTTT.

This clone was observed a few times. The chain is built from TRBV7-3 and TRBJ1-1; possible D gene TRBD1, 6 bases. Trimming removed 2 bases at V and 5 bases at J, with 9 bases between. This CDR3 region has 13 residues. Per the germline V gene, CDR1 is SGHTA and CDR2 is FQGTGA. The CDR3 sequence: CASSLVRGTEAFF. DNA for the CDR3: TGTGCCAGCAGCTTAGTAAGGGGGACTGAAGCTTTCTTT.

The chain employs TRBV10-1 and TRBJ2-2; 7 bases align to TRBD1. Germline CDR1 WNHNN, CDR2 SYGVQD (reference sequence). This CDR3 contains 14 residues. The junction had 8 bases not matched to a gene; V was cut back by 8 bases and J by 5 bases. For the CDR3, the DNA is TGCGCCAGCCCCTCGGGACAGAAGACCGGGGAGCTGTTTTTT. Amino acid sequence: CASPSGQKTGELFF.

The CDR3 sequence: CAISEGNGYTF. The CDR3 coding sequence is TGTGCCATCAGTGAGGGGAATGGCTACACCTTC. The V call is TRBV10-3, the J call TRBJ1-2; D uncertain. V lost 2 bases and J lost 6, with 4 bases in between. Germline lookup yields CDR1 ENHRY and CDR2 SYGVKD. The CDR3 runs 11 residues.

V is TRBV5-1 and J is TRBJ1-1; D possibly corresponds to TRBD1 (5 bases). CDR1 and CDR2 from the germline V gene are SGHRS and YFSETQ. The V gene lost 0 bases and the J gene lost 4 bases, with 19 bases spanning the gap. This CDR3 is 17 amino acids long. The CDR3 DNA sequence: TGCGCCAGCAGCTTGGCCCCCGTTGACAGCGCTACCACTGAAGCTTTCTTT. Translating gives CASSLAPVDSATTEAFF.

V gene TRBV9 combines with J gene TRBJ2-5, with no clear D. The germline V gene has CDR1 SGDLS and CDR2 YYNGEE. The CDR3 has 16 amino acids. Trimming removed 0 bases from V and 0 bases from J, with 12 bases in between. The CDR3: CASSVADAGYQETQYF. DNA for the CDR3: TGTGCCAGCAGCGTAGCTGACGCCGGGTACCAAGAGACCCAGTACTTC.

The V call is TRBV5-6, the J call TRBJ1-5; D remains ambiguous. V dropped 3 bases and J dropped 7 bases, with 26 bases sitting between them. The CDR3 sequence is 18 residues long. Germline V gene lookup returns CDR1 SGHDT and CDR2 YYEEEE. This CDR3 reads CASSSLGSSSAYNQPQHF. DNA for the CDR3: TGTGCCAGCAGCTCGCTTGGATCTAGTTCTGCGTACAACCAGCCCCAGCATTTT. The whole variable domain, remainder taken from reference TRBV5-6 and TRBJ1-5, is DAGVTQSPTHLIKTRGQQVTLRCSPKSGHDTVSWYQQALGQGPQFIFQYYEEEERQRGNFPDRFSGHQFPNYSSELNVNALLLGDSALYLCASSSLGSSSAYNQPQHFGDGTRLSIL.

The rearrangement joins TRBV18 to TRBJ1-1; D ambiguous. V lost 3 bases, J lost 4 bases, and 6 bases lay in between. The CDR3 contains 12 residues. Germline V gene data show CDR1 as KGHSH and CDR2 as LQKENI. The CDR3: CASSPGLTEAFF. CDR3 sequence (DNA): TGTGCCAGCTCACCGGGTCTCACTGAAGCTTTCTTT.

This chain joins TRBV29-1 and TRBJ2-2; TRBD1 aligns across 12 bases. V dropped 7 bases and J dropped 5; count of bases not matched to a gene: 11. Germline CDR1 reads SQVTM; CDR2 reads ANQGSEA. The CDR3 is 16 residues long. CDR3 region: CSAEAGTGGATGELFF. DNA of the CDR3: TGCAGCGCCGAAGCAGGGACAGGGGGCGCAACCGGGGAGCTGTTTTTT.

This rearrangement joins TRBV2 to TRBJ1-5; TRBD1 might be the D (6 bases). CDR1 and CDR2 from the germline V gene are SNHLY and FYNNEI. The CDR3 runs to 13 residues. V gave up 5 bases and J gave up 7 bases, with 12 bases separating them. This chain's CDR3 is CASSSDRTQPQHF. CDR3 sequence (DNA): TGTGCCAGCAGTTCAGACAGGACGCAGCCCCAGCATTTT.

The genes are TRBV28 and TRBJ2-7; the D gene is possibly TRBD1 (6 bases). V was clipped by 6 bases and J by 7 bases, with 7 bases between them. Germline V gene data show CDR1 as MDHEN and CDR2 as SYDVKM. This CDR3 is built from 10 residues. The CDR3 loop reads CASRRGEQYF. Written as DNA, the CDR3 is TGTGCCAGCAGGAGGGGGGAGCAGTACTTC.

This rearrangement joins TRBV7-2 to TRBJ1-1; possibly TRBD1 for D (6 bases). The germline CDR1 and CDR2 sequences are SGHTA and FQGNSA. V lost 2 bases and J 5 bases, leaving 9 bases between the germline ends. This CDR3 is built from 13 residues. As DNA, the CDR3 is TGTGCCAGCAGCTTAACAGGGAGGACTGAAGCTTTCTTT. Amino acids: CASSLTGRTEAFF.

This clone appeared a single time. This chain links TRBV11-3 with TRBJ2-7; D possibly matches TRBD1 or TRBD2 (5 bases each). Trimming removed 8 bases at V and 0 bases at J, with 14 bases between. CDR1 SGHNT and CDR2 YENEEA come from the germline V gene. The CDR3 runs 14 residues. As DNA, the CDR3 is TGTGCCAGCGGTAGGGAAGGGACCTCCTACGAGCAGTACTTC. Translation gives CASGREGTSYEQYF. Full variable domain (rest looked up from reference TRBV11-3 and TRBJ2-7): EAGVVQSPRYKIIEKKQPVAFWCNPISGHNTLYWYLQNLGQGPELLIRYENEEAVDDSQLPKDRFSAERLKGVDSTLKIQPAELGDSAVYLCASGREGTSYEQYFGPGTRLTVT.

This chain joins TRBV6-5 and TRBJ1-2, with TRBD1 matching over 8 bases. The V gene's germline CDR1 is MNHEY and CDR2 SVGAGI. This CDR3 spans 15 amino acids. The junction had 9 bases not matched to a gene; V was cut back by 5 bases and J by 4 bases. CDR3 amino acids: CASSPTGTGGYGYTF. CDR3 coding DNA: TGTGCCAGCAGTCCAACCGGGACAGGAGGCTATGGCTACACCTTC.

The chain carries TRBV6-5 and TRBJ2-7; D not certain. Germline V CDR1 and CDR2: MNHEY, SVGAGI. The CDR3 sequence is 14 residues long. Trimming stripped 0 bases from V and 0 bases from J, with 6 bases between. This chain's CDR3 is CASSYSKVSYEQYF. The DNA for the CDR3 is TGTGCCAGCAGTTACTCGAAGGTCTCCTACGAGCAGTACTTC.

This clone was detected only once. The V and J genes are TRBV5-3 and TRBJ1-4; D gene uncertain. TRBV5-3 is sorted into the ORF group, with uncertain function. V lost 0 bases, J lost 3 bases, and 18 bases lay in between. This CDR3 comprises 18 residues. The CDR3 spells CARSLDRGSLGANEKLFF. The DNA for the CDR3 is TGTGCCAGAAGCTTGGATCGCGGGTCGCTCGGGGCTAATGAAAAACTGTTTTTT.